This is a list of T cell receptor beta chains from one sample in a study of blood T cell repertoires in COVID-19. TCRdb's table, derived via immunoSEQ multiplex PCR, lists solely in-frame clones and lacks some. The data show about 270,000 clones, 80% to 95% seen once. The sample consisted of peripheral blood. The receptors derive from a person aged 18 to 30 with COVID-19, enrolled during active disease. Each CDR3 is given with its conserved first and last residue. D genes are given only for firm matches. The size entry is marked missing in some rows and otherwise reads once, few, many or a size class.

d_call j_call clone_size v_call cdr3_aa cdr3_nt
. TRBJ1-2 once TRBV24-1 CATSDLRFNYGYTF TGTGCCACCAGTGATTTGCGGTTTAACTATGGCTACACCTTC
TRBD1 TRBJ1-4 . TRBV24-1 CATSDPGTGGGKLFF TGTGCCACCAGTGACCCCGGGACAGGGGGTGGCAAACTGTTTTTT
TRBD2 TRBJ2-3 . TRBV2 CASSGLAASTDTQYF TGTGCCAGCAGTGGACTAGCGGCCTCCACAGATACGCAGTATTTT
. TRBJ2-1 . TRBV27 CASTTGYNEQFF TGTGCCAGCACCACGGGTTACAATGAGCAGTTCTTC
TRBD2 TRBJ2-1 . TRBV25-1 CASSTLGTSLYNEQFF TGTGCCAGCAGTACTCTCGGGACTAGCCTATACAATGAGCAGTTCTTC
. TRBJ1-2 . TRBV2 CASSAVPNYGYTF TGTGCCAGCAGTGCAGTACCTAACTATGGCTACACCTTC
. TRBJ2-3 . TRBV19 CASNQGGDTQYF TGTGCCAGTAACCAGGGAGGAGATACGCAGTATTTT
TRBD2 TRBJ2-1 . TRBV7-2 CASSHRDYYNEQFF TGTGCCAGCAGCCACCGGGACTATTACAATGAGCAGTTCTTC
TRBD1 TRBJ2-7 . TRBV28 CASSLEQGRMQYF TGTGCCAGCAGTTTAGAACAGGGGCGGATGCAGTACTTC
TRBD1 TRBJ2-1 . TRBV7-9 CASSSQTGLHEQFF TGTGCCAGCAGCTCGCAGACAGGGCTTCATGAGCAGTTCTTC
. TRBJ2-7 . TRBV7-8 CASSGQPYEQYF TGTGCCAGCAGCGGACAACCCTACGAGCAGTACTTC
. TRBJ1-5 . TRBV19 CASSISFRGNQPQHF TGTGCCAGTAGTATAAGCTTCAGGGGCAATCAGCCCCAGCATTTT
TRBD1 TRBJ1-1 . TRBV5-1 CASSQDRGNTEAFF TGCGCCAGCAGCCAAGACAGGGGTAACACTGAAGCTTTCTTT
. TRBJ1-2 . TRBV27 CASKRDGPWGYTF TGTGCCAGCAAGAGGGATGGGCCGTGGGGCTACACCTTC
. TRBJ1-2 . TRBV5-1 CASSYFQGLRTYGYTF TGCGCCAGCAGCTACTTCCAGGGGCTAAGAACCTATGGCTACACCTTC
TRBD1 TRBJ2-7 . TRBV5-1 CASSLWGQGYEQYF TGCGCCAGCAGCTTGTGGGGACAGGGCTACGAGCAGTACTTC
TRBD2 TRBJ2-5 . TRBV11-2 CASSLDNGGSFETQYF TGTGCCAGCAGCTTAGATAATGGCGGGAGTTTCGAGACCCAGTACTTC
TRBD1 TRBJ1-4 . TRBV7-9 CASSLAPHTQGAREKLFF TGTGCCAGCAGCTTAGCGCCACATACACAGGGGGCAAGAGAAAAACTGTTTTTT
. TRBJ2-2 . TRBV10-2 CASSEGATGELFF TGCGCCAGCAGTGAGGGGGCAACCGGGGAGCTGTTTTTT
. TRBJ1-2 . TRBV7-9 CASSLVGIEPYGYTF TGTGCCAGCAGCTTAGTTGGTATAGAACCATATGGCTACACCTTC
. TRBJ1-3 . TRBV21-1 CASSKESRGGGTSGNTIYF TGTGCCAGCAGCAAAGAGTCCAGGGGTGGTGGTACGTCTGGAAACACCATATATTTT
. TRBJ2-6 . TRBV4-1 CASSPEGLPTGANVLTF TGCGCCAGCAGCCCCGAGGGTCTTCCGACTGGGGCCAACGTCCTGACTTTC
TRBD2 TRBJ2-2 once TRBV24-1 CATSDTGLAGFTGELFF TGTGCCACCAGTGATACGGGACTAGCGGGATTCACCGGGGAGCTGTTTTTT
. TRBJ2-7 . TRBV2 CATSNDGGRYEQYF TGTGCCACCAGCAACGACGGCGGAAGGTACGAGCAGTACTTC
. TRBJ2-7 . TRBV5-1 CASSLDPGSYEQYF TGCGCCAGCAGCTTGGATCCAGGGTCCTACGAGCAGTACTTC
. TRBJ1-6 . TRBV27 CASSSPTPNSPLHF TGTGCCAGCAGTTCCCCTACCCCGAATTCACCCCTCCACTTT
TRBD1 TRBJ2-2 . TRBV9 CASSVGDSPNTGELFF TGTGCCAGCAGCGTAGGGGACAGCCCGAACACCGGGGAGCTGTTTTTT
. TRBJ2-7 . TRBV7-2 CASSLEGSRVGLEQYF TGTGCCAGCAGCTTAGAAGGGTCTAGGGTCGGACTCGAGCAGTACTTC
TRBD2 TRBJ2-4 . TRBV2 CASRLELAGDIQYF TGTGCCAGCCGTCTAGAGCTAGCGGGAGACATTCAGTACTTC
TRBD1 TRBJ1-4 . TRBV7-9 CASRMTGVGEKLFF TGTGCCAGCAGGATGACAGGGGTTGGTGAAAAACTGTTTTTT
. TRBJ2-5 once TRBV28 CASSLPASQETQYF TGTGCCAGCAGTTTACCCGCCAGCCAAGAGACCCAGTACTTC
. TRBJ2-5 . TRBV30 CAWTQQETQYF TGTGCCTGGACCCAACAAGAGACCCAGTACTTC
. TRBJ1-5 once TRBV6-2/TRBV6-3 CASSYARVNQPQHF TGTGCCAGCAGTTACGCGAGAGTCAATCAGCCCCAGCATTTT
. TRBJ2-1 . TRBV12-5 CASGRSALSYNEQFF TGTGCTAGTGGTCGGAGCGCGCTTTCCTACAATGAGCAGTTCTTC
TRBD2 TRBJ2-7 once TRBV6-5 CASSYSLAGRAYEQYF TGTGCCAGCAGCTACTCACTAGCGGGTCGTGCCTACGAGCAGTACTTC
. TRBJ1-1 . TRBV2 CASITLRTLEAFF TGTGCCAGCATTACGCTTAGAACCCTTGAAGCTTTCTTT
. TRBJ2-3 once TRBV11-2 CASSPVRGAAADTQYF TGTGCCAGCAGCCCCGTTCGGGGGGCGGCCGCAGATACGCAGTATTTT
. TRBJ2-7 . TRBV5-1 CASSKEGQAYEQYF TGCGCCAGCAGCAAAGAGGGCCAGGCCTACGAGCAGTACTTC
TRBD1 TRBJ1-2 . TRBV28 CASSLGTGYGYTF TGTGCCAGCAGCCTAGGGACAGGATATGGCTACACCTTC
. TRBJ1-4 . TRBV6-5 CASTPSGATNEKLFF TGTGCCAGCACGCCGTCGGGTGCAACTAATGAAAAACTGTTTTTT
. TRBJ1-1 . TRBV5-1 CASSPRAAANTEAFF TGCGCCAGCAGCCCCCGGGCAGCGGCGAACACTGAAGCTTTCTTT
TRBD1 TRBJ2-7 . TRBV25-1 CASSDSDRDGTYEQYF TGTGCCAGCAGTGATTCGGACAGGGATGGCACCTACGAGCAGTACTTC
. TRBJ2-7 once TRBV28 CASSPKAPLRVSYEQYF TGTGCCAGCAGTCCAAAGGCCCCCCTGCGGGTCTCCTACGAGCAGTACTTC
. TRBJ1-1 . TRBV2 CASSEVGGTEAFF TGTGCCAGCAGTGAGGTTGGCGGGACTGAAGCTTTCTTT
. TRBJ1-2 . TRBV27 CASSLLGRGRGYTF TGTGCCAGCAGTTTACTAGGCAGGGGCCGTGGCTACACCTTC
. TRBJ2-7 . TRBV2 CASSQLADQYF TGTGCCAGCAGTCAACTAGCTGATCAGTACTTC
TRBD1 TRBJ1-5 . TRBV19 CASTRQGTYSNQPQHF TGTGCCAGTACCAGACAGGGGACTTATAGCAATCAGCCCCAGCATTTT
. TRBJ2-7 . TRBV29-1 CSVGDTKYEQYF TGCAGCGTTGGCGACACAAAGTACGAGCAGTACTTC
TRBD2 TRBJ2-3 . TRBV5-1 CASSRGLAADTQYF TGCGCCAGCAGCAGGGGACTAGCGGCAGATACGCAGTATTTT
. TRBJ2-3 . TRBV19 CATHDGVPTDTQYF TGTGCCACGCATGACGGAGTACCCACAGATACGCAGTATTTT
TRBD1 TRBJ2-7 . TRBV25-1 CASSESHPGTGLPYEQYF TGTGCCAGCAGTGAATCCCATCCCGGGACAGGGCTACCCTACGAGCAGTACTTC
. TRBJ2-5 . TRBV29-1 CSVENSLETQYF TGCAGCGTTGAAAACAGCTTAGAGACCCAGTACTTC
TRBD2 TRBJ2-5 . TRBV5-6 CASRRGLDRPETQYF TGTGCCAGTAGGCGGGGACTAGACCGTCCGGAGACCCAGTACTTC